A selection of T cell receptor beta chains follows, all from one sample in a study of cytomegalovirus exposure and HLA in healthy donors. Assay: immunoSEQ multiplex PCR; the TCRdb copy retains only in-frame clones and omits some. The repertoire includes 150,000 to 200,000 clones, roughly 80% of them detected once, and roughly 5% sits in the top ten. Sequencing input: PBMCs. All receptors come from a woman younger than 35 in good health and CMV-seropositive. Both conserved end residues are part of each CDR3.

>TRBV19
CASSIDRGLNQPQHF
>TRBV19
CASSIGRDYGYTF
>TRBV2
CASNDRSAYEQYF
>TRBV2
CASSEIYEQFF
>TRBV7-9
CASSLNERGGTF
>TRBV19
CASNKAGRQTNREKLFF
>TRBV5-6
CASRRGLLNTGELFF
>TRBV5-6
CASSLVEDGYTF
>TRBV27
CASSLDRNTEAFF
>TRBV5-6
CASSSIGGGQPQHF
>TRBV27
CASGEDGGFSSYNEQFF
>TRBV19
CASSIQSTQYF
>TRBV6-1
CASSEVMLGGEKGYTF
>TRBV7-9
CASSSDRAGEKLFF
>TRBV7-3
CASSLTDARNTEAFF
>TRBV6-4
CASSETKTGEAFF
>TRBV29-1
CSALKILGQVNTEAFF
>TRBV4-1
CASSQGAMSAGENYGYTF
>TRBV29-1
CSVEVGGTNEKLFF
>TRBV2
CASSRASGGTDTQYF
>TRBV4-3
CASSRVTGAGELFF
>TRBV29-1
CSVEDRGKGEQYF
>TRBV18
CASSPRAVTHTTNEKLFF
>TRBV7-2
CASSEGLFQETQYF
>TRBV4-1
CAGSQDYRVGEKLFF
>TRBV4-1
CASSHPTGGLNSPLHF
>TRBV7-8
CASSYTGDTEAFF
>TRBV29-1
CSVEDGETGASYEQYF
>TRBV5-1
CASSSTGIEQYF
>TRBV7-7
CASSLLPGGINEQFF
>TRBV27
CASGRRGAYEQYF
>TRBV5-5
CASRPRQGAYNEQFF
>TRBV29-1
CSVGTGVRTEAFF
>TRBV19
CASSISAGELFF
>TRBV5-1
CASSLEGQGIGSYEQYF
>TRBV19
CASSRLGSSGANVLTF
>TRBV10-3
CAISGGAQGGYEQYF
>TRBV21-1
CASSKEDSDNEQFF
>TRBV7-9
CASSPLSGGTDTQYF
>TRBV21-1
CASSKAVKTEDYGYTF
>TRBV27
CASSRFTSLVETQYF
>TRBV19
CASSIFGGVGYTF
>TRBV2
CASSGRETQYF
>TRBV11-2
CASNSQNGMGQFF
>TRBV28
CASSLISVNHEAFF
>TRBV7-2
CASSPTTQYNEQFF
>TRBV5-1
CASSPDRGYEQYF
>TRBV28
CASSLGTGAYGTGELFF
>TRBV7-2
CASSEGGDAGELFF
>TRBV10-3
CAISKQMSSGNTIYF
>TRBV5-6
CASSYRPQAGANTEAFF
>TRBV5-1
CASKRTGAYEQYF
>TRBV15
CATSTPGQMNTEAFF